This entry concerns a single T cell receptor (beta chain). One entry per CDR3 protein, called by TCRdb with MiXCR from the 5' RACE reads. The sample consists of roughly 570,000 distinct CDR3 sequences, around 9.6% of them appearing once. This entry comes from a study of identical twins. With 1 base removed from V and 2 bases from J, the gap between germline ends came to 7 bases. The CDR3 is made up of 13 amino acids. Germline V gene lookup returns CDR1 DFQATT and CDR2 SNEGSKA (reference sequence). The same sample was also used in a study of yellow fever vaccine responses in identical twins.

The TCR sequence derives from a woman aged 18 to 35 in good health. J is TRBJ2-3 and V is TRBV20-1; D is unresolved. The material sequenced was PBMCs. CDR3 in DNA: TGCAGTGCTAGAGGGACCAACACAGATACGCAGTATTTT. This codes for CSARGTNTDTQYF.